Below, one TCR beta chain is given with its context. This sample was taken from a study of blood T cell repertoires in COVID-19. Sequencing was performed with immunoSEQ multiplex PCR; in TCRdb, only in-frame clones are kept and a portion is missing. The data show fewer than 55,000 clones, over 85% seen once. The source of this sequence is a man of 80 years or more with active or convalescent COVID-19. The sample comprised peripheral blood.

The CDR3 loop reads CASKAWREVGELFF. DNA of the CDR3: TGTGCCAGCAAGGCCTGGCGGGAGGTCGGGGAGCTGTTTTTT. The V gene is TRBV27, the J gene TRBJ2-2, with 8 nucleotides matching TRBD2. V shed 7 bases and J 7 bases; nucleotides not matched to a gene: 8. The CDR3 loop spans 14 amino acids. Germline CDR1 MNHEY, CDR2 SMNVEV (reference sequence).